This T cell receptor beta chain derives from a study of shared clonotypes between healthy human individuals (dated by TCRdb to the early 2020s). As for the study more broadly: A few men and two women, aged 18 to 49 years, made up the cohort. For each donor, three plates each were used for CD4 naive and CD4 memory, two plates were used for CD8 naive, and one plate was used for CD8 memory. To estimate repertoire size and how much clonotype sharing occurs between individuals, the study deeply sequenced the blood TCR repertoires of about five healthy adults. To increase sequencing depth and limit assay-specific biases, TCR repertoire library preparation and sequencing were carried out by different laboratories using diverse techniques. Between about 0.8 and 8.9 billion PBMCs per donor were obtained by leukapheresis. Overall study outcomes, separate from this receptor: Based on pairwise subsampling, the degree of clonotype sharing among donors was expected to be affected by sequencing depth. Larger estimated clonotype richness was generally found for naive subsets than for memory subsets. Clonotypes shared by all four sorted-subset donors showed higher generation probabilities than non-shared clonotypes. Because the study included a small number of donors, the genetic and exposure-history diversity represented was limited. When several donors were compared, the shared fraction of clonotypes was approximately 5% for naive CD4, about 4% for naive CD8, about 2.4% for memory CD4, and around 0.4% for memory CD8. Sampling was restricted to blood, and TCR repertoires in tissue are likely to differ from TCR repertoires in blood. Rarefaction of sorted-subset datasets indicated incomplete sequencing despite the large sequencing depth.

Using the deep immunoSEQ assay, multiplex PCR amplified TCR CDR3 regions from genomic DNA. Extracted genomic DNA from each cell subset was spread evenly across all wells of several immunoSEQ 96-well plates, with each plate serving as a replicate. For sorted subsets, approximately 200 ng of genomic DNA, equivalent to roughly 30,000 T cell genomes, went into each replicate PCR. The purified libraries were quantified using a Qubit 3.0 fluorometer, sized with a Bioanalyzer 2100, and then quantified again using the KAPA Library Quantification kit. A separate single-read 150-cycle Illumina NextSeq 550 flow cell was used to sequence each immunoSEQ 96-well plate. As for the authors' bioinformatics: Because the immunoSEQ output held only junctional sequences and lacked quality scores, the filtering could not match the filtering applied to full-length reads. To assign V/J genes and CDR3, sequences were annotated against IMGT germline references using PyIR, a Python wrapper for IgBLAST v1.9. Reads were filtered out if the reads had weak V/J assignments (E-value above 1e-6), no CDR3, stop codons, out-of-frame junctions, or ambiguous translated residues. V3J clonotypes were defined as sequences sharing the same inferred V gene, J gene, and CDR3 amino acid sequence. The percentage overlap between two repertoires was calculated by dividing the number of shared unique clonotypes by the size of the smaller repertoire. Repertoire richness was assessed with RTK rarefaction, the Chao1 estimator, and Recon v2.1 estimates of unobserved clonotypes. OLGA was used to compute generation probabilities for all TCRbeta clonotypes that the gDNA method yielded from four donors. As stored in TCRdb, this immuneACCESS dataset retains in-frame rearrangements with V and J assigned. A fraction of the clones does not appear; measured against another copy, unresolved V genes explain less than half of the discrepancy, and the remainder lacks a known reason. D and trimming were read from the DNA, whereas the V and J calls and clone size are those reported in that table. This sample holds about 330,000 clones; about nine tenths were observed only once. About 16% of the sample is taken by the ten largest.

Donors were healthy HIV-negative adults with no recently reported acute infections or vaccinations. All donors were Caucasian adults living in Nashville, Tennessee, USA. CD8 memory samples were composed of magnetically selected CD45RO+ cells combined with CCR7-negative CD45RA+ effector memory (TemRA) cells. Blood was collected by leukapheresis, and PBMCs were isolated by Ficoll-Histopaque density gradient centrifugation and then cryopreserved in liquid nitrogen vapor phase. Analytical flow cytometry was used to check the purity and quantity of every magnetically sorted T cell population. From each sorted fraction, genomic DNA was isolated and quantified by UV absorbance on a Nanodrop 2000c. The germline V gene sets CDR1 to SGHTA and CDR2 to FQGNSA. The CDR3 runs 12 residues from the cysteine to the phenylalanine. Left in the record is the CDR3 DNA by itself, 36 bases read in frame from the first base.

The count of this clone is one. This receptor's antigen is unknown. Per-nucleotide qualities are absent, and no much larger clonotype sits a single base away. This TCR was recovered from a man aged 18 to 35 in good health. Sequenced sample: memory CD8+ T cells sorted from blood. The cell subset or site label for this specimen denotes: CD45RO+ cells pooled with CCR7-negative TemRA cells. The chain employs TRBV7-2 and TRBJ1-1, with 7 central nucleotides matching TRBD1. The DNA sequence is TGTGAGACCGGGCAGGGGGGCACTGAAGCTTTCTTT. Translated, it reads CETGQGGTEAFF.